A selection of T cell receptor beta chains follows, all from one sample in a study of OX40 agonist ivuxolimab in advanced cancers. Sequencing was performed with immunoSEQ multiplex PCR; in TCRdb, only in-frame clones are kept and a portion is missing. The table records tens of thousands of clones, more than 70% of them present only once. The specimen was CD4+ or CD8+ T cells sorted from blood, collected in a trial of the OX40 agonist ivuxolimab. The receptors originated from an adult with an advanced solid tumor such as melanoma, head and neck, liver or kidney cancer. The CDR3 runs from the conserved cysteine through the conserved F or W. The D gene is left open where the match is weak.

j_call d_call v_call cdr3_aa
TRBJ2-1 NA TRBV19 CASSISGGGSHRSDEQFF
TRBJ1-3 NA TRBV6-5 CASSYSRSSWGHTIYF
TRBJ2-5 NA TRBV11-2 CASSSGETQYF
TRBJ1-4 NA TRBV6-6 CASRTDPGTNEKLFF
TRBJ1-2 NA TRBV5-6 CASSLETGRYGYTF
TRBJ1-6 NA TRBV5-4 CASSLQGYSPLHF
TRBJ2-4 TRBD1 TRBV28 CASTVGQIKNIQYF
TRBJ2-1 TRBD2 TRBV10-3 CAISVFGSGRRYDNEQFF
TRBJ2-1 NA TRBV5-1 CASSSTPTNEQFF
TRBJ2-5 NA TRBV18 CASSRRSQETQYF
TRBJ2-3 TRBD2 TRBV6-5 CASRRTSGDTQYF
TRBJ2-5 NA TRBV25-1 CASSVVGLETQYF
TRBJ2-7 TRBD2 TRBV5-4 CASSSASGSYEQYF
TRBJ2-7 NA TRBV18 CASSPLDNYEQYF
TRBJ2-7 NA TRBV5-1 CASSLDGDVSYEQYF
TRBJ2-2 NA TRBV6-6 CASSGPSAANTGELFF
TRBJ2-1 NA TRBV28 CASSPPGSYYNEQFF
TRBJ2-7 TRBD1 TRBV4-2 CASSQVWDRGREQYF
TRBJ2-2 NA TRBV18 CASSPTIGELFF
TRBJ2-1 TRBD2 TRBV29-1 CSVIAGERDGNEQFF
TRBJ1-2 NA TRBV10-3 CAISDLWDLTNYGYTF
TRBJ1-1 NA TRBV28 CASSLRQTEAFF
TRBJ2-5 NA TRBV5-1 CASSSLYRETQYF
TRBJ1-5 TRBD1 TRBV19 CASSIVTGGYGQPQHF
TRBJ2-7 NA TRBV2 CASSENREPVYEQYF
TRBJ1-2 NA TRBV5-1 CASSFTGDYGYTF
TRBJ1-3 TRBD1 TRBV28 CASSLRDRNTIYF
TRBJ1-1 NA TRBV5-1 CASSPWGFAEAFF
TRBJ1-4 NA TRBV6-6 CASSEVEEKLFF
TRBJ1-1 NA TRBV7-2 CASSFGGNTEAFF
TRBJ1-4 TRBD1 TRBV4-2 CASSQGDRETEKLFF
TRBJ2-1 TRBD1 TRBV7-2 CASSQGVGVNEQFF
TRBJ2-1 TRBD2 TRBV7-3 CASSSLPSSGMSNEQFF
TRBJ2-3 NA TRBV5-1 CASSESGQGTQYF
TRBJ1-2 NA TRBV28 CASREVGYGYTF
TRBJ2-7 NA TRBV14 CASRNHYEQYF
TRBJ2-5 TRBD1 TRBV6-1 CASSGRTGGSQYF
TRBJ2-7 NA TRBV21-1 CASSKGRAQGGKGIYEQYF
TRBJ2-7 TRBD2 TRBV7-9 CASSSPGLAGKPYEQYF
TRBJ1-3 NA TRBV5-1 CASSLQSLGQYSGNTIYF